The 13 T cell receptor beta chains below all came from one sample that was sequenced in a study of regulatory T cells in long-lasting Graves disease. As for time point: newly diagnosed GD, antithyroid drugs for less than 3 months. PBMCs were the source of the RNA used for TCR sequencing. For TCR beta, libraries came from iRepertoire HTBI primers and Arm-PCR of CDR3 regions. Using its own MiXCR run on the multiplex PCR reads, TCRdb lists one record per CDR3 protein. Counted here are about 620,000 distinct CDR3 sequences, around 15% occurring once; the ten biggest clones make up 15% to 20%. Another study also made use of these data, one on T cells in Graves' hyperthyroidism and ophthalmopathy.

The material sequenced was peripheral blood mononuclear cells (PBMCs), taken at new diagnosis, from a patient treated with antithyroid drugs. These receptors all come from a woman aged 25 to 39 with Graves disease.

The rearrangement joins TRBV7-9 to TRBJ2-7; TRBD2 matches 8 bases. CDR3 length: 15 residues. Germline CDR1 and CDR2: SEHNR and FQNEAQ (reference sequence). V lost 1 base, J lost 3 bases, and 5 bases stayed unmatched. CDR3 sequence: CASSLGGRSNYEQYF. The CDR3 region has the DNA TGTGCCAGCAGCTTAGGCGGGAGGTCCAACTACGAGCAGTACTTC. Together with reference TRBV7-9 and TRBJ2-7, the CDR3 gives the full variable domain: DTGVSQNPRHKITKRGQNVTFRCDPISEHNRLYWYRQTLGQGPEFLTYFQNEAQLEKSRLLSDRFSAERPKGSFSTLEIQRTEQGDSAMYLCASSLGGRSNYEQYFGPGTRLTVT.

This clonotype was counted a few times. This could be a read error, since a much larger clone is one nucleotide away. The V call is TRBV5-4, the J call TRBJ2-1; 14 bases are shared with TRBD2. V gave up 5 bases and J gave up 7 bases; unmatched junction bases: 5. The germline V gene encodes CDR1 SGHNT and CDR2 YYREEE (reference sequence). The CDR3 consists of 15 residues. CDR3 in DNA: TGTGCCAGCAGATCGGGACTAGCGGGAGAGAATGAGCAGTTCTTC. Residues: CASRSGLAGENEQFF.

The V gene is TRBV6-1, the J gene TRBJ2-1; TRBD2 matches at 14 bases. Trimming took 2 bases from V and 7 from J; bases not matched to a gene: 10. The CDR3 loop spans 18 amino acids. Per the germline V gene, CDR1 is MNHNS and CDR2 is SASEGT. This chain's CDR3 is CASSELPGLAGVGNEQFF. CDR3 nucleotides: TGTGCCAGCAGTGAATTACCGGGACTAGCGGGAGTAGGTAATGAGCAGTTCTTC.

This clonotype has a handful of counts. The rearrangement joins TRBV7-2 to TRBJ2-1; 7 bases line up with TRBD2. The ends lost 4 bases at V and 2 bases at J; junction bases unmatched: 11. This CDR3 contains 17 residues. The germline gives CDR1 SGHTA, CDR2 FQGNSA. CDR3 loop: CASSWGGLSAAYNEQFF. In DNA, the CDR3 is TGTGCCAGCAGCTGGGGGGGACTTTCTGCCGCCTACAATGAGCAGTTCTTC.

J is TRBJ2-1 and V is TRBV29-1; 11 positions match TRBD2. CDR1 is SQVTM, CDR2 ANQGSEA, per germline. This CDR3 has 13 amino acids. Trimming took 3 bases from V and 12 from J; bases not matched to a gene: 7. CDR3 in amino acids: CSVEDVAGGVQFF. The CDR3 nucleotides read TGCAGCGTTGAGGATGTAGCGGGAGGGGTGCAGTTCTTC.

This clonotype was seen at least ten times. The chain uses TRBV6-2 or TRBV6-3 and TRBJ1-1; possible D gene TRBD1, 5 bases. Deletions cut 2 bases from V and 5 bases from J, with 9 bases between. The germline gives CDR1 MNHEY, CDR2 SVGEGT. The CDR3 is 13 residues long. The DNA for the CDR3 is TGTGCCAGCAGTTACAGACAGCGGACTGAAGCTTTCTTT. Amino acids: CASSYRQRTEAFF.

This clonotype was counted at least ten times. This chain connects TRBV19 to TRBJ1-1; a possible D gene is TRBD1 (5 bases). V was clipped by 5 bases and J by 14 bases, with 21 bases between them. This CDR3 has 13 amino acids. Germline V gene data show CDR1 as LNHDA and CDR2 as SQIVND (reference sequence). CDR3 sequence reads: CASSPGRVFERFF. The DNA of the CDR3 is TGTGCCAGTAGTCCGGGACGAGTTTTCGAGCGGTTCTTT.

This clonotype was recorded many times. The chain recombines TRBV6-1 with TRBJ2-3; 7 positions match TRBD2. This CDR3 has 17 residues. The junction had 13 bases not matched to a gene; V was cut back by 1 base and J by 6 bases. Germline CDR1 is MNHNS and CDR2 is SASEGT. CDR3 sequence reads: CASSEVGLVGLVDTQYF. Here the CDR3 DNA reads TGTGCCAGCAGTGAAGTTGGACTAGTTGGATTAGTTGATACGCAGTATTTT.

This chain links TRBV19 with TRBJ2-7; D call uncertain. Germline V lookup: CDR1 LNHDA, CDR2 SQIVND (reference sequence). CDR3 size: 13 residues. V lost 7 bases and J lost 2, with 12 bases in between. The DNA for the CDR3 is TGTGCCAGTATGCACACGAATCCCTACGAGCAGTACTTC. This sequence encodes CASMHTNPYEQYF.

The rearrangement links TRBV9 to TRBJ2-3, with 12 positions matching TRBD2. Germline V gene lookup returns CDR1 SGDLS and CDR2 YYNGEE. Trimming cost V 3 bases and J 2 bases; bases outside gene matches: 13. This CDR3 is built from 19 residues. CDR3 sequence (DNA): TGTGCCAGCAGCGCTAGACTAGCGGGAGCCGGAACCCCCACAGATACGCAGTATTTT. Translated: CASSARLAGAGTPTDTQYF.

V and J are TRBV6-1 and TRBJ2-3; TRBD1 matches 7 bases. The CDR3 is made up of 14 amino acids. The V gene end was trimmed by 5 bases and the J gene end by 3 bases; junction bases not matched to a gene: 5. The germline CDR1 and CDR2 sequences are MNHNS and SASEGT. Written as DNA, the CDR3 is TGTGCCAGCAGTAACAGGGGAAAGACAGATACGCAGTATTTT. Translation gives CASSNRGKTDTQYF.

Ten or more counts support this clonotype. The rearrangement joins TRBV5-1 to TRBJ2-7; D ambiguous. CDR1 and CDR2 (germline): SGHRS, YFSETQ. The CDR3 extends over 12 amino acids. V lost 4 bases and J lost 3, with 8 bases in between. The DNA for the CDR3 is TGCGCCAGCAGCGACGCAGGCTACGAGCAGTACTTC. Its translation: CASSDAGYEQYF.

Points on this clonotype: With only one base between it and a far larger clone, this is likely a read error. The CDR3 coding sequence is TGTGCCAGCAGCTCAGACGGGGACAGGGAAAGCGACAATGAGCAGTACTTC. As protein: CASSSDGDRESDNEQYF. The chain couples TRBV11-2 to TRBJ2-7, with TRBD1 identical over 9 bases. CDR3 length: 17 amino acids. CDR1 SGHAT and CDR2 FQNNGV come from the germline V gene. The V and J ends lost 4 bases and 7 bases, in that order; junction bases with no gene match: 17.